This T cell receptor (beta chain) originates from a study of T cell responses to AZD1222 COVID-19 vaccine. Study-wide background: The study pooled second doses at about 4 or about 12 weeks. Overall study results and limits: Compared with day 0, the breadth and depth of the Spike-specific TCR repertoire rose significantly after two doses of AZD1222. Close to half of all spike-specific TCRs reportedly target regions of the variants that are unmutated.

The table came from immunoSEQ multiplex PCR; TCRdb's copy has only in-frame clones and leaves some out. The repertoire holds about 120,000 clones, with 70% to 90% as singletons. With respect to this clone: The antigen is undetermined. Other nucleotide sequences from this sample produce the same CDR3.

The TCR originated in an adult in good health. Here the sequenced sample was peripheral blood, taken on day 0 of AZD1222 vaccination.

In nucleotides, the CDR3 is TGTGCCAGCAGCTTAGTGGGCTACGAGCAGTACTTC. Its translation: CASSLVGYEQYF. This rearrangement joins TRBV7-9 to TRBJ2-7; no reliable D call. There are 12 residues in the CDR3. The germline CDR1 and CDR2 sequences are SEHNR and FQNEAQ (reference sequence). Trimming stripped 1 base from V and 3 bases from J, with 4 bases between. The full variable domain, completed using reference TRBV7-9 and TRBJ2-7, is DTGVSQNPRHKITKRGQNVTFRCDPISEHNRLYWYRQTLGQGPEFLTYFQNEAQLEKSRLLSDRFSAERPKGSFSTLEIQRTEQGDSAMYLCASSLVGYEQYFGPGTRLTVT.